The 14 T cell receptor beta chains below come from one sample, sequenced in a study of OX40 agonist ivuxolimab in advanced cancers. The repertoire was sequenced with immunoSEQ multiplex PCR; TCRdb's copy has only in-frame clones and lacks some. The sample carries some 11,000 clones, about 75% recorded once. The sequencing used CD4+ or CD8+ T cells sorted from blood, collected in a trial of the OX40 agonist ivuxolimab. Source of these receptors: an adult with an advanced solid tumor such as melanoma, head and neck, liver or kidney cancer.

J is TRBJ1-2 and V is TRBV28; D gene unclear. Germline V CDR1 and CDR2: MDHEN, SYDVKM. The CDR3 is 12 amino acids. V was cut by 7 bases and J by 7 bases, with 13 bases left in between. CDR3 sequence (DNA): TGTGCCAGCACTCGGGCGTCCGGTGGCTACACCTTC. This encodes CASTRASGGYTF.

Only one count was recorded for this clone. The chain couples TRBV19 to TRBJ1-1; TRBD1 matches at 10 bases. CDR1 is LNHDA and CDR2 is SQIVND in the germline V gene (reference sequence). The CDR3 runs 14 residues. V was clipped by 3 bases and J by 4 bases; unmatched bases: 2. CDR3 coding DNA: TGTGCCAGTAGTATCGGGACAGGGGTCACTGAAGCTTTCTTT. The encoded protein is CASSIGTGVTEAFF.

The chain joins TRBV28 to TRBJ2-5, with a weak D call TRBD2 (5 bases). The germline V gene has CDR1 MDHEN and CDR2 SYDVKM. The germline V and J ends were trimmed by 6 bases and 0 bases, with 14 bases remaining between them. This CDR3 region has 15 residues. CDR3 residues: CASSPFGMYQETQYF. CDR3 DNA sequence: TGTGCCAGCAGCCCTTTCGGGATGTACCAAGAGACCCAGTACTTC.

This clone was recorded a few times. V is TRBV5-6 and J is TRBJ1-1; maybe TRBD1 (6 bases). Trimming stripped 4 bases from V and 7 bases from J, with 14 bases between. CDR1 and CDR2 from the germline V gene are SGHDT and YYEEEE. This CDR3 region has 13 residues. CDR3 nucleotides: TGTGCCAGCAGCGCACAGGGCGGCGATGAAGCTTTCTTT. Translation gives CASSAQGGDEAFF. Full variable domain (missing parts from reference TRBV5-6 and TRBJ1-1): DAGVTQSPTHLIKTRGQQVTLRCSPKSGHDTVSWYQQALGQGPQFIFQYYEEEERQRGNFPDRFSGHQFPNYSSELNVNALLLGDSALYLCASSAQGGDEAFFGQGTRLTVV.

The rearrangement uses TRBV19 and TRBJ2-2, with a weak D call TRBD2 (5 bases). Germline CDR1 LNHDA, CDR2 SQIVND (reference sequence). This CDR3 spans 12 amino acids. CDR3 residues: CASRVDTGELFF. The CDR3, as DNA: TGTGCTTCGAGGGTCGACACCGGGGAGCTGTTTTTT.

The chain has TRBV5-6 and TRBJ2-5; 11 bases are a match to TRBD2. Germline CDR1 reads SGHDT; CDR2 reads YYEEEE. This CDR3 has 17 amino acids. With V trimmed by 3 bases and J by 5 bases, 12 bases remained unmatched. The CDR3 spells CASSSSPSGGPRETQYF. Here the CDR3 DNA reads TGTGCCAGCAGCTCTTCTCCTAGCGGGGGGCCGCGGGAGACCCAGTACTTC.

This chain links TRBV13 with TRBJ1-2; D ambiguous. CDR3 length: 14 amino acids. Germline assignment: CDR1 PRHDT and CDR2 FYEKMQ (reference sequence). The V and J ends lost 0 bases and 4 bases respectively, with 9 bases between them. CDR3 bases: TGTGCCAGCAGCTTAGGGAACTTGATCTATGGCTACACCTTC. This translates into CASSLGNLIYGYTF.

The CDR3 nucleotides read TGTGCCAGCAGCTTTGAAAGCACAGATACGCAGTATTTT. As protein: CASSFESTDTQYF. The chain employs TRBV5-6 and TRBJ2-3; D gene ambiguous. Trimming took 2 bases from V and 0 from J, leaving 4 bases between them. From germline, CDR1 is SGHDT and CDR2 YYEEEE. The CDR3 totals 13 residues.

V is TRBV6-5 and J is TRBJ2-7; D tentatively fits TRBD1 or TRBD2 (5 bases each). The germline V gene encodes CDR1 MNHEY and CDR2 SVGAGI. CDR3 length equals 11 residues. With 2 bases removed from V and 10 bases from J, the gap between germline ends came to 9 bases. The CDR3 bases are TGTGCCAGCAGTTACGGAGGACAACAGTACTTC. This translates into CASSYGGQQYF.

The chain recombines TRBV15 with TRBJ2-1; 9 bases match TRBD1. Looked up from germline, CDR1 is LNHNV and CDR2 is YYDKDF (reference sequence). CDR3 size: 19 residues. The J segment lost 7 bases and the V segment lost 0 bases, leaving 16 bases of the junction unmatched. The CDR3 DNA follows: TGTGCCACCAGCAGAGAGAGAGGGACAGGGATGAAATGGGGGAATGAGCAGTTCTTC. Its translation: CATSRERGTGMKWGNEQFF.

This sequence joins TRBV15 and TRBJ1-4; 7 bases match TRBD1. Per germline, CDR1 LNHNV and CDR2 YYDKDF (reference sequence). The CDR3 has 13 residues. After removal of 5 bases from V and 4 bases from J, the junction contained 1 base not matched to a gene. The CDR3: CATSHRGNEKLFF. For the CDR3, the DNA is TGTGCCACCAGCCACAGGGGTAATGAAAAACTGTTTTTT.

The gene calls are TRBV11-2 and TRBJ2-3, with D hard to call. Germline V gene sequence: CDR1 SGHAT, CDR2 FQNNGV. This CDR3 has 12 residues. V gave up 2 bases and J gave up 4 bases, with 4 bases separating them. This chain's CDR3 is CASSLTPDTQYF. The CDR3 nucleotides read TGTGCCAGCAGCTTAACTCCAGATACGCAGTATTTT.

This clone showed up just a few times. This sequence joins TRBV6-6 and TRBJ2-7; tentatively, D is TRBD2 (6 bases). Trimming took off 0 bases at V and 1 base at J, with 7 bases between the two ends. The germline CDR1 and CDR2 sequences are MNHNY and SVGAGI (reference sequence). The CDR3 spans 14 residues. The DNA of the CDR3 is TGTGCCAGCAGTTACTCGACTAGATCCTACGAGCAGTACTTC. Protein product: CASSYSTRSYEQYF.

This clone was seen a handful of times. This sequence joins TRBV5-4 and TRBJ2-3; D is ambiguous. The CDR3 has 14 residues. With 0 bases removed from V and 2 bases from J, the gap between germline ends came to 7 bases. CDR1 is SGHNT and CDR2 is YYREEE in the germline V gene (reference sequence). CDR3 sequence: CASSLGPFTDTQYF. The CDR3 DNA is TGTGCCAGCAGCTTGGGACCTTTCACAGATACGCAGTATTTT.